This T cell receptor (beta chain) originates from a study of blood T cell repertoires in COVID-19 (TCRdb year 2020). At the level of the whole study: Samples from collaborators originated in the United States, Italy and Spain and spanned both the acute and convalescent phases of COVID-19. The prospective study material was composed of cDNA or gDNA derived from T cells, B-cell-depleted T cells, or PBMCs. The dataset comprised deeply sampled blood TCRbeta repertoires from subjects exposed to, actively infected with, or recovered from COVID-19. The repertoires were released in a freely available public database intended as a resource for research on the immune response to SARS-CoV-2. The samples were drawn from the first 160 participants of the ongoing ImmuneRACE study and from under 1,500 subjects provided by 6 global collaborators. A de-identified subject ID, COVID-19 status, age in years and sex were almost always included in the sample metadata. Where available, HLA class I and class II types were taken from metadata supplied by the sample provider and were not determined by assay-based typing.

As regards this clone: The specificity of this receptor is unknown. No per-base quality is available; no much larger clone lies one base away.

TCRbeta CDR3 regions were amplified from genomic DNA using the immunoSEQ Assay, a bias-controlled multiplex PCR. The published analysis was carried out like this. The number of nucleated cells in each sample was estimated from the amplification of reference gene primers within the assay. Sequence reads were collapsed and filtered to measure the absolute abundance of every unique TCRbeta CDR3 rearrangement. For each sample, productive Simpson clonality was calculated as the square root of Simpson's diversity index over productive rearrangements. TCRdb obtained this table from immuneACCESS and retained in-frame rearrangements with V and J assigned. These tables miss some clones; where compared with another copy, unresolved V genes account for less than half of the shortfall, and the remainder is unexplained. The DNA was the basis for D and trimming; V, J and clone size are from that table. This sample lists about 100,000 clones; 85% to 90% were detected once. The ten largest account for 9.5% to 15% of the sample.

The collaborating institutions used their own protocols to collect whole blood in K2EDTA tubes. For TCRbeta analysis, collaborators shipped samples in one of three forms: frozen whole blood, isolated PBMCs, or DNA extracted from either of those sample types. For CDR1 and CDR2, the germline V gene (reference sequence) lists MNHEY and SMNVEV. Taken from cysteine to phenylalanine, the CDR3 has 12 residues. Only the CDR3 part of the read is kept: 36 bases, read in frame from the first base. Trimming at the junction amounts to 4 bases on V and 8 bases on J, and the germline ends lie 6 bases apart. Summary of the overall study and its limitations: The quantity of clinical and demographic metadata differed by source and by participant and was supplied without curation.

The sequence is built from TRBV27 and TRBJ1-6; no confident D gene assignment can be made. The TCR was taken from a human donor in a cohort sampled during active COVID-19. The source material was peripheral blood. CDR3 sequence: CASSSSYSPLHF. DNA sequence: TGTGCCAGCAGTTCATCCTATTCACCCCTCCACTTT.